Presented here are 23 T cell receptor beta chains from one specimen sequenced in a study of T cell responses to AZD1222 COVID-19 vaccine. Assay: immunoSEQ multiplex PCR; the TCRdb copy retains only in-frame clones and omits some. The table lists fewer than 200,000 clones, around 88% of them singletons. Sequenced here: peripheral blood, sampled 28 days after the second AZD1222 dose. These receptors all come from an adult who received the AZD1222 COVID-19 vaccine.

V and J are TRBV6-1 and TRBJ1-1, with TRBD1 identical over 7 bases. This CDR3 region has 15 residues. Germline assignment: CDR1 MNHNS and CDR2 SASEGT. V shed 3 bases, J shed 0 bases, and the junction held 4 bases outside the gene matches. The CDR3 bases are TGTGCCAGCAGTGAGGAGGGGGCTATGAACACTGAAGCTTTCTTT. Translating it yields CASSEEGAMNTEAFF.

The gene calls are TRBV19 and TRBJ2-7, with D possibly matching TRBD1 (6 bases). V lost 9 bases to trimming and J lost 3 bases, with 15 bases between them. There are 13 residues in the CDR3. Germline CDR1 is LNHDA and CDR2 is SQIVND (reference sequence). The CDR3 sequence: CASSPGQNYEQYF. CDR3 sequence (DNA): TGTGCCAGCTCCCCGGGACAAAACTACGAGCAGTACTTC. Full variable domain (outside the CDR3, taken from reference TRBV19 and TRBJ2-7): DGGITQSPKYLFRKEGQNVTLSCEQNLNHDAMYWYRQDPGQGLRLIYYSQIVNDFQKGDIAEGYSVSREKKESFPLTVTSAQKNPTAFYLCASSPGQNYEQYFGPGTRLTVT.

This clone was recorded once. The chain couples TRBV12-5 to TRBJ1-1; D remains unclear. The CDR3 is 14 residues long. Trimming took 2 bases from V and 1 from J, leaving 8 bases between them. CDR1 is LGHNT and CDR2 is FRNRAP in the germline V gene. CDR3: CASGLTQPNTEAFF. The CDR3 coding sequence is TGTGCTAGTGGTTTGACACAGCCGAACACTGAAGCTTTCTTT.

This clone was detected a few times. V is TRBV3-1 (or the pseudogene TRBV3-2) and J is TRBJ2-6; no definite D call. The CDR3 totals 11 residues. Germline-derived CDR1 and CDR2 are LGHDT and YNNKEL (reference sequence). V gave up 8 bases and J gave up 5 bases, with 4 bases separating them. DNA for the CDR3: TGTGCCAGCGGCTGGGCCAACGTCCTGACTTTC. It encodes CASGWANVLTF.

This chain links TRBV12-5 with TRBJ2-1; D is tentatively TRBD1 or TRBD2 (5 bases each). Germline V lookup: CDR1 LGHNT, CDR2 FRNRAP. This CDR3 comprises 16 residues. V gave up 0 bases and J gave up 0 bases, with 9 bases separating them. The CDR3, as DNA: TGTGCTAGTGGTTTGGTACTGAGGGGCTCCTACAATGAGCAGTTCTTC. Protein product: CASGLVLRGSYNEQFF.

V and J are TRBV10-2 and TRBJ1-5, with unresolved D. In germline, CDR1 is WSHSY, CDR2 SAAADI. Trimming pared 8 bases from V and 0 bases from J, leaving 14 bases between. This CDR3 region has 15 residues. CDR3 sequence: CASSSPYSSNQPQHF. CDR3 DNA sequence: TGCGCCAGCTCCTCCCCTTACAGTAGCAATCAGCCCCAGCATTTT.

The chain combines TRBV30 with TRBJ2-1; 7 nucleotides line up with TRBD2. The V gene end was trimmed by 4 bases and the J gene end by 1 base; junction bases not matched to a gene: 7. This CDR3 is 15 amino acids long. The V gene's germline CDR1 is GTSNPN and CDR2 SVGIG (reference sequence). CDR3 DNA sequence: TGTGCCTGGACCCCGGGGGGTGGGTCCTACAATGAGCAGTTCTTC. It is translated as CAWTPGGGSYNEQFF. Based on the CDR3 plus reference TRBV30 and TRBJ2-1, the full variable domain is SQTIHQWPATLVQPVGSPLSLECTVEGTSNPNLYWYRQAAGRGLQLLFYSVGIGQISSEVPQNLSASRPQDRQFILSSKKLLLSDSGFYLCAWTPGGGSYNEQFFGPGTRLTVL.

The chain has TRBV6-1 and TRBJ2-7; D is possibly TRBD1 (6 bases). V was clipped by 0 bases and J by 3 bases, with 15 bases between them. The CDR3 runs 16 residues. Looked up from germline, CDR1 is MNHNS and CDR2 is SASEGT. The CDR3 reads CASSEAPPEQGYEQYF. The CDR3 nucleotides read TGTGCCAGCAGTGAAGCCCCGCCCGAACAGGGCTACGAGCAGTACTTC.

For the CDR3, the DNA is TGTGCCATCAGTGACCGGACAGGGCACTCCTACGAGCAGTACTTC. This codes for CAISDRTGHSYEQYF. This chain uses TRBV10-3 with TRBJ2-7; 8 bases match TRBD1. This CDR3 has 15 residues. Germline CDR1 is ENHRY and CDR2 is SYGVKD. The junction had 4 bases not matched to a gene; V was cut back by 3 bases and J by 0 bases.

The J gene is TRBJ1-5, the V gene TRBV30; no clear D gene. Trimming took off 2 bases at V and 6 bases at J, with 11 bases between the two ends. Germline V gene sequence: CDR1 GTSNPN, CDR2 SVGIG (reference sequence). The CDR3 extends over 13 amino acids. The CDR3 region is CAWSPPGFQPQHF. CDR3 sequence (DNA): TGTGCCTGGAGTCCTCCTGGATTTCAGCCCCAGCATTTT. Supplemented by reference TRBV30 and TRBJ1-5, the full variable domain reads SQTIHQWPATLVQPVGSPLSLECTVEGTSNPNLYWYRQAAGRGLQLLFYSVGIGQISSEVPQNLSASRPQDRQFILSSKKLLLSDSGFYLCAWSPPGFQPQHFGDGTRLSIL.

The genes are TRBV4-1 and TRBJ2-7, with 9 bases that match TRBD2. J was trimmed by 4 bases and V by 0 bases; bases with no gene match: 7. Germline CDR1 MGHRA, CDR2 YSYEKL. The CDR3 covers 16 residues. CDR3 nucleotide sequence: TGCGCCAGCAGCCAAGAATTCGGCGGGGGGGCATACGAGCAGTACTTC. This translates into CASSQEFGGGAYEQYF.

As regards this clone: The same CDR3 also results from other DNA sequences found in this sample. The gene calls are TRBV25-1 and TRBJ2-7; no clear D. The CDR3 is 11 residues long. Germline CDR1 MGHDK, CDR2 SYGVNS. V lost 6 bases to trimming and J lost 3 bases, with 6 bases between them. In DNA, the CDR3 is TGTGCCAGCAGCCAAGGCTACGAGCAGTACTTC. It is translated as CASSQGYEQYF.

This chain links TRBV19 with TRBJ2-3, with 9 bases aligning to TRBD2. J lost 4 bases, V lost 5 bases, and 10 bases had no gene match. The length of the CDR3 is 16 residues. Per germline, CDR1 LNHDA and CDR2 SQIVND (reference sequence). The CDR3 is CASSVPGTSIADTQYF. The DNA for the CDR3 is TGTGCCAGTAGTGTCCCCGGGACTAGCATTGCAGATACGCAGTATTTT.

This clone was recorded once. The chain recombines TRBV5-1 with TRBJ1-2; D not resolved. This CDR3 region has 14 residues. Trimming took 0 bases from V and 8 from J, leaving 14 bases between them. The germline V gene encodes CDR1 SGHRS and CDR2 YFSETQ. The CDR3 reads CASSLAAATDGYTF. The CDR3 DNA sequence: TGCGCCAGCAGCTTGGCGGCAGCAACGGACGGCTACACCTTC.

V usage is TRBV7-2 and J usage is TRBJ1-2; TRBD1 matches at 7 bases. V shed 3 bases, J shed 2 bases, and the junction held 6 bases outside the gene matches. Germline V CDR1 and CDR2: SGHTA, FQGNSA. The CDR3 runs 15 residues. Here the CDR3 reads CASSLRDSPNYGYTF. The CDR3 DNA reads TGTGCCAGCAGCTTGCGGGACAGCCCAAACTATGGCTACACCTTC.

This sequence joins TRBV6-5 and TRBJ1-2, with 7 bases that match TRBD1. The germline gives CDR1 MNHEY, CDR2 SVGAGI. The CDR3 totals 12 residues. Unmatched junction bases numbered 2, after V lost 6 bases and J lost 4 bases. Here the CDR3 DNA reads TGTGCCAGCAGAACAGGGGTCTATGGCTACACCTTC. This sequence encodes CASRTGVYGYTF.

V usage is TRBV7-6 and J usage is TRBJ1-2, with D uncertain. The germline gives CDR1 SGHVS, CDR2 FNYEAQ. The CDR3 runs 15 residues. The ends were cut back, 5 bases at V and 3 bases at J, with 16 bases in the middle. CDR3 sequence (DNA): TGTGCCAGCAGCCTGGCCGGATCCGAATACTATGGCTACACCTTC. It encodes CASSLAGSEYYGYTF. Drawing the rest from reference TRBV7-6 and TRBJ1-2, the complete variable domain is GAGVSQSPRYKVTKRGQDVALRCDPISGHVSLYWYRQALGQGPEFLTYFNYEAQQDKSGLPNDRFSAERPEGSISTLTIQRTEQRDSAMYRCASSLAGSEYYGYTFGSGTRLTVV.

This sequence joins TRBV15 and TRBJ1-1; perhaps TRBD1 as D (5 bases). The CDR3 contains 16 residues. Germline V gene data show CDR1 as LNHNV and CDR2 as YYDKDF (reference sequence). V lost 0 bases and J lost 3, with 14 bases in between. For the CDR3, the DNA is TGTGCCACCAGCAGAGAGGGTGTCAGGGAGGACACTGAAGCTTTCTTT. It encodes CATSREGVREDTEAFF.

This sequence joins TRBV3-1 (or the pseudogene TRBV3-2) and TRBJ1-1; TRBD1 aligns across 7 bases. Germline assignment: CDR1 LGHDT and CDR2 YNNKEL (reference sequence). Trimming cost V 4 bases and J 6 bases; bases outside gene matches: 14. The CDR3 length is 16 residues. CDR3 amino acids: CASSPQGGILQAEAFF. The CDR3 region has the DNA TGTGCCAGCAGCCCCCAAGGGGGCATCCTTCAGGCTGAAGCTTTCTTT.

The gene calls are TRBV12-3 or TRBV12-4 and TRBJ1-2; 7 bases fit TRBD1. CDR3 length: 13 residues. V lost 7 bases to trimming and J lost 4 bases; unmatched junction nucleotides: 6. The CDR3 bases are TGTGCCAGCACAGGGGGGCAAGGCTATGGCTACACCTTC. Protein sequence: CASTGGQGYGYTF.

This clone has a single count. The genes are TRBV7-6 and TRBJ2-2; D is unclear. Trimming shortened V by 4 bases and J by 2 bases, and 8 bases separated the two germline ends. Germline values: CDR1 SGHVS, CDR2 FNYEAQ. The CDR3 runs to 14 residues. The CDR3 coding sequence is TGTGCCAGCAGCTCAAGTCCCAACACCGGGGAGCTGTTTTTT. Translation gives CASSSSPNTGELFF.

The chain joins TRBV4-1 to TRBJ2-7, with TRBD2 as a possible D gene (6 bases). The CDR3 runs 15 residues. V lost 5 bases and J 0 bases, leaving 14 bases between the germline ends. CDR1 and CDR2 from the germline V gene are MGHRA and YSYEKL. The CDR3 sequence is CASSVHGGVSYEQYF. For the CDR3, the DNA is TGCGCCAGCAGCGTCCACGGCGGGGTCTCCTACGAGCAGTACTTC.

CDR3 coding DNA: TGTGCCAGCAGCTTGGAACAACCCTACGAGCAGTACTTC. Protein: CASSLEQPYEQYF. The chain is built from TRBV5-5 and TRBJ2-7; unclear D gene. V lost 0 bases and J 2 bases, leaving 6 bases between the germline ends. The length of the CDR3 is 13 residues. Germline V lookup: CDR1 SGHKS, CDR2 YYEKEE (reference sequence).